Listed here is a single T cell receptor (beta chain). Its binding antigen is unknown. Base qualities are not recorded, but no much larger clone differs from it by a single base. This specimen comes from a study of T cell responses to AZD1222 COVID-19 vaccine (dated by TCRdb to the early 2020s). Regarding the study in general: TCR sequencing was performed for 230 to 250 trial participants, of whom 200 to 220 were given two doses of AZD1222 and approximately 26 were given two doses of MenACWY control vaccine. Trial participants were enrolled into age subgroups of 18-55, 56-69 and 70-plus years, which contained around 150, 29 and 61 TCR-sequenced participants, respectively. Overall results and qualifications from the work: Most participants were white British and females outnumbered males, and the authors suggested that clonal diversity may have been underestimated. The 56-69-year group was small, and its depth increase did not reach significance, likely because of low power. Reportedly, close to half of the unique spike-specific TCRs recognized epitopes lying outside the regions that are mutated in the B.1.351 and B.1.1.7 variants. The vaccine-associated CD4 TCRs covered the entire spike protein, and the dominant responses fell in regions 160-218 and 743-854. Only a handful of AZD1222 recipients were SARS-CoV-2 seropositive at baseline, limiting conclusions about previously exposed vaccinees. Because no samples from the day 14 peak response were available, repertoires could be characterized only after the peak T cell response. After two AZD1222 doses, both the breadth and the depth of spike-specific TCRs were significantly higher than at day 0 and than in MenACWY recipients.

Per the publication, the time point label means: sample from adult after SARS-CoV-2 infection, after symptom onset. A couple of convalescent COVID-19 patients, sampled after symptom onset from adults with prior SARS-CoV-2 infection, were also TCR-sequenced for comparison. The CDR3 spans 14 residues, from the cysteine through the phenylalanine. Of all the DNA, just the CDR3 is kept, 42 bases in frame from base 1. Trimming takes 7 bases off V and 5 bases off J; junction bases not matched to a gene: 8. Reading the germline V gene (reference sequence) gives CDR1 LNHNV and CDR2 YYDKDF. The CDR3 regions of human TCRbeta chains were subjected to immunosequencing. On the authors' methods: TCRs in the repertoires were compared against a reference library of SARS-CoV-2-specific TCRs that had been generated with the MIRA antigen-specificity platform. Breadth meant the fraction of unique TCRs that were SARS-CoV-2-associated, whereas depth meant the fraction of total T cells that were SARS-CoV-2-associated. Each spike-specific TCR was assigned to its reactive spike region and to a CD4 or CD8 class using the MIRA data. Log10-transformed breadth and depth values were compared by one-way ANOVA with Sidak's multiple comparisons tests. TCRdb took over this immuneACCESS table, retaining in-frame rearrangements with V and J assigned. Such tables are incomplete; in checked studies, under half of the missing clones stem from an unresolved V gene, and the remainder is unexplained. Clone size and the V and J calls come from that table; the DNA yielded D and trimming. Here the sample has 150,000 to 190,000 clones; about 88% occur a single time. The ten most abundant clones make up 5.5% to 7% of the sample.

The source is an adult who had recovered from COVID-19. Sequencing used peripheral blood, obtained after recovery from COVID-19. The chain links TRBV15 with TRBJ1-2, and 9 bases in between align with TRBD1. The CDR3 corresponds to CATTRDRVNYGYTF. The nucleotide sequence reads as follows: TGTGCCACCACCCGGGACAGGGTCAATTATGGCTACACCTTC.